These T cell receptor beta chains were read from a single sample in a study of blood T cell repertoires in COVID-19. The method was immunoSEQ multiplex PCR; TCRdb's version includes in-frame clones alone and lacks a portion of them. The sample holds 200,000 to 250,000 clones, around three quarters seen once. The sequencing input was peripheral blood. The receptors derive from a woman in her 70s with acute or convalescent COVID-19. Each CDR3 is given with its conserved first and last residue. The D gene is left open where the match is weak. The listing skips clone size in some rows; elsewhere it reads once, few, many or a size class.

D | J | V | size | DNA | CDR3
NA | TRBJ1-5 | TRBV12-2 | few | TGTGCAAGTCGCTTAGGAGAGCGACAGGCCGAACAGCCCCAGCATTTT | CASRLGERQAEQPQHF
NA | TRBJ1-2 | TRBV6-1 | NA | TGTGCCAGCAGTGAAGCCGGGGGGCGCAGCTATGGCTACACCTTC | CASSEAGGRSYGYTF
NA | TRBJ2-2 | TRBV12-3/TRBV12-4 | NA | TGTGCCAGCAGTCGTAGGGGTCCCGGGGAGCTGTTTTTT | CASSRRGPGELFF
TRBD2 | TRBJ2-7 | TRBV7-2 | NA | TGTGCCAGCAGCTCTCCTAGCGGGGGGGCCTACGAGCAGTACTTC | CASSSPSGGAYEQYF
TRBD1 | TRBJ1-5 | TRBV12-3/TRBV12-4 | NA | TGTGCCAGCAGTGGGACAGCCGATCAGCCCCAGCATTTT | CASSGTADQPQHF
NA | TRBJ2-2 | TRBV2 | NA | TGTGCCAGCAGGGGTCAACGGGCAGGGGAGACCGGGGAGCTGTTTTTT | CASRGQRAGETGELFF
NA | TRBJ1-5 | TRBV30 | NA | TGTGCCGCCGAGACAGCCAACAATCAGCCCCAGCATTTT | CAAETANNQPQHF
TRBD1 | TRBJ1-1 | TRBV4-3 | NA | TGCGCCAGCAGCCAAGGTTACGGGACAGGGTCGTACACTGAAGCTTTCTTT | CASSQGYGTGSYTEAFF
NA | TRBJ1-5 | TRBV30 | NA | TGTGCCTGGAGTGGCGGCAATAATCAGCCCCAGCATTTT | CAWSGGNNQPQHF
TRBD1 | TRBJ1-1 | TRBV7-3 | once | TGTGCCAGCAGCTCGGAGCCGGGACAGCTAAACACTGAAGCTTTCTTT | CASSSEPGQLNTEAFF
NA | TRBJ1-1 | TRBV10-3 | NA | TGTGCCATCATACGGGACCCTTCCAGGGGCACTAGTGAAGCTTTCTTT | CAIIRDPSRGTSEAFF
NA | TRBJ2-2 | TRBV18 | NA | TGTGCCAGCTCACCTCCGGGAAAGGGAACCGGGGAGCTGTTTTTT | CASSPPGKGTGELFF
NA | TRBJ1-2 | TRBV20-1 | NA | TGCAGTGCTAGTGATTCCAGGGGAGTTAACTATGGCTACACCTTC | CSASDSRGVNYGYTF
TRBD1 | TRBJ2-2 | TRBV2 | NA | TGTGCCAGCAGAAGGGACAGGGTTGACACCGGGGAGCTGTTTTTT | CASRRDRVDTGELFF
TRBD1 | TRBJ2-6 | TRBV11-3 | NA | TGTGCCAGCAGCCTAGGGGGCCCGGGGGCCAACGTCCTGACTTTC | CASSLGGPGANVLTF
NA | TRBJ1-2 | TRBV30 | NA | TGTGCCTGGAGCGGAACAGAGTATGGCTACACCTTC | CAWSGTEYGYTF
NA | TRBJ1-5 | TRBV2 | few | TGTGCCAGCAGTCCTCAACAGCATCAGCCCCAGCATTTT | CASSPQQHQPQHF
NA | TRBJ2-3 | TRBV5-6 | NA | TGTGCCAGCAGCCTGGTGGAGGGGACTAGCACAGATACGCAGTATTTT | CASSLVEGTSTDTQYF
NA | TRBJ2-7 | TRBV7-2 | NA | TGTGCCAGCAGCTTATCAGCAGGCTACGAGCAGTACTTC | CASSLSAGYEQYF
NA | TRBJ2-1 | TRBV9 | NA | TGTGCCAGCAGCGCCCCATGGGGGGGCAATATCAATGAGCAGTTCTTC | CASSAPWGGNINEQFF
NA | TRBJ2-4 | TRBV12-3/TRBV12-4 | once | TGTGCCAGCAGTCCGGGGAAGATGGACATTCAGTACTTC | CASSPGKMDIQYF
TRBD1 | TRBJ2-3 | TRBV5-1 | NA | TGCGCCAGCACGGAAGGGACAGCAGCAGATACGCAGTATTTT | CASTEGTAADTQYF
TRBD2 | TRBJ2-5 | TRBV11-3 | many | TGTGCCAGCAGCTCAAGGACTAGCGGGGTGTACCAAGAGACCCAGTACTTC | CASSSRTSGVYQETQYF
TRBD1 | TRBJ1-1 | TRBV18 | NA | TGTGCCAGCTCACCGGGGACAGCTCAGAACACTGAAGCTTTCTTT | CASSPGTAQNTEAFF
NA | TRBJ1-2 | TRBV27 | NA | TGTGCCAGCCGTTATTCCAGGGGAGACTATGGCTACACCTTC | CASRYSRGDYGYTF
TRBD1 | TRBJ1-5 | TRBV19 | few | TGTGCCAGTAGTCCACAAACAGGGGGTAATAGCAATCAGCCCCAGCATTTT | CASSPQTGGNSNQPQHF
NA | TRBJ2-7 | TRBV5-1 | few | TGCGCCAGTTCTAGGGGGACGACCTACGAGCAGTACTTC | CASSRGTTYEQYF
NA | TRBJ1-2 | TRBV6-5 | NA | TGTGCCAGCAGACAGGGAACAGGCGACTATGGCTACACCTTC | CASRQGTGDYGYTF
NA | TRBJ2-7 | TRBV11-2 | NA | TGTGCCAGCAGCCCCGGTTCCTCTTTGAGGTCCTACGAGCAGTACTTC | CASSPGSSLRSYEQYF
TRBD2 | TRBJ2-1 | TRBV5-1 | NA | TGCGCCAGCAGCCCTGGGACTAGCGGGGGGGCCTACAATGAGCAGTTCTTC | CASSPGTSGGAYNEQFF
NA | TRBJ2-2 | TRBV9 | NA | TGTGCCAGCAGCGTAGGGGACTCCACGAACACCGGGGAGCTGTTTTTT | CASSVGDSTNTGELFF
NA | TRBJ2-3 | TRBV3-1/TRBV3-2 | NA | TGTGCCAGCAGCGTTCTCTATACGCAGTATTTT | CASSVLYTQYF
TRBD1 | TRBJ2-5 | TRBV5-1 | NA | TGCGCCAGCAGCTTGGCGGGACAGCCGTACCAAGAGACCCAGTACTTC | CASSLAGQPYQETQYF
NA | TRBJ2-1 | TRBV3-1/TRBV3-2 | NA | TGTGCCAGCTCATCAACCGGGTGGAGGACTCTTTTATCCAATGAGCAGTTCTTC | CASSSTGWRTLLSNEQFF
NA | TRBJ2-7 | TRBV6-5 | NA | TGTGCCAGCAGAACAGGGAGAGGCTACGAGCAGTACTTC | CASRTGRGYEQYF
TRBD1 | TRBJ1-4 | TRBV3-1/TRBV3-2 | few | TGTGCCAGCAGACCAGGGGGAGTCAATGAAAAACTGTTTTTT | CASRPGGVNEKLFF
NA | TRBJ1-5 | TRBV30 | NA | TGTGCCTGGAGTGACAGCTACAATCAGCCCCAGCATTTT | CAWSDSYNQPQHF
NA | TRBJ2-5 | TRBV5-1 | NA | TGCGCCAGCAGCCCAGGACCGGCAGGGGAGACCCAGTACTTC | CASSPGPAGETQYF
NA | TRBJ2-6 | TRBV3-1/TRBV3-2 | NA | TGTGCCAGCAGCCAAGCCCGGTCCTCTGGGGCCAACGTCCTGACTTTC | CASSQARSSGANVLTF
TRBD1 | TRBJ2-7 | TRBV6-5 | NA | TGTGCCAGCAGCCGGGACAGCTACGAGCAGTACTTC | CASSRDSYEQYF
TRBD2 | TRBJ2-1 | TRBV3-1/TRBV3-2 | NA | TGTGCCAGCAGCCAGAAACGGGGGGGAGAGCAGTTCTTC | CASSQKRGGEQFF
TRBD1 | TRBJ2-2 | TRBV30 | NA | TGTGCCTGGACTATGGTATCGAGGGGGCTTACCGGGGAGCTGTTTTTT | CAWTMVSRGLTGELFF
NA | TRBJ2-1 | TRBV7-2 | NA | TGTGCCAGCCGAGCTTTTGCCGCCCAGGGCTACAATGAGCAGTTCTTC | CASRAFAAQGYNEQFF
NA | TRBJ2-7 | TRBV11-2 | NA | TGTGCCAGCAGCTTCAGGGGGGCAGCACGGGCCTACGAGCAGTACTTC | CASSFRGAARAYEQYF
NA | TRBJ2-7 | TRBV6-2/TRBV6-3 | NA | TGTGCCAGCAGTTATGACACCTACTACGAGCAGTACTTC | CASSYDTYYEQYF
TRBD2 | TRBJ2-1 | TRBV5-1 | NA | TGCGCCAGCAGTTCCTATACGACTAGCGGGGTCTTTAATGAGCAGTTCTTC | CASSSYTTSGVFNEQFF
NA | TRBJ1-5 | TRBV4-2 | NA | TGTGCCAGCAGCCAATTCGTAGGCAATCAGCCCCAGCATTTT | CASSQFVGNQPQHF
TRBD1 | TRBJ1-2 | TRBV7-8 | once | TGTGCCAGCAGCTTAGGACAGGGGAACTATGGCTACACCTTC | CASSLGQGNYGYTF
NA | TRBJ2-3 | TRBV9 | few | TGTGCCAGCAGCGGTGCAGCCCTAGGCACAGATACGCAGTATTTT | CASSGAALGTDTQYF
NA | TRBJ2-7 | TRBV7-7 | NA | TGTGCCAGCAGCTTTTCGGAACGGCGGGGTAGGGGCTACGAGCAGTACTTC | CASSFSERRGRGYEQYF
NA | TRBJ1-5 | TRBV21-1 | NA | TGTGCCAGCAGCAAAGGCACAGGGGGAACGGTGGCCCAGCATTTT | CASSKGTGGTVAQHF
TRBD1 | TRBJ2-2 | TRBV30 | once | TGTGCCTGGAGTTTCAGGGGGCTGGGGCTGTTTTTT | CAWSFRGLGLFF
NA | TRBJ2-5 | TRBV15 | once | TGTGCCACCAGCAGAGATCCCAATAGCCGGGAGACCCAGTACTTC | CATSRDPNSRETQYF